This TCR beta chain was found in a study of T-cell reconstitution after alpha-beta-depleted transplantation in children. J lost 3 bases, V lost 7 bases, and 6 bases had no gene match. The germline V gene has CDR1 DFQATT and CDR2 SNEGSKA (reference sequence). The CDR3 has 13 residues. This clonotype was counted between two and nine times. Preparation of the TCRbeta library involved a method that used unique molecular identifiers. TCRdb fed the PCR reads into MiXCR, producing one record per CDR3 protein. The repertoire holds about 200,000 distinct CDR3 sequences, roughly 8.3% seen once, with about 40% in the top ten.

The TCR sequence derives from a male patient aged 2-9 years who had a stem cell transplant for acute myeloid leukemia, so the T cells may come from the graft donor. Sample: PBMCs, mostly from graft donor cells, taken 360 days after TCRalphabeta/CD19-depleted stem cell transplant. The chain uses TRBV20-1 and TRBJ2-1; 7 bases map to TRBD1. For the CDR3, the DNA is TGCAGTGTCCAAAGGGACAGCTACAATGAGCAGTTCTTC. Translating gives CSVQRDSYNEQFF.